What follows describes a single T cell receptor beta chain. The data belong to a study of cytomegalovirus exposure and HLA in healthy donors. The CDR3 has 14 amino acids. V was pared by 4 bases and J by 0 bases, with 3 bases of the junction left unmatched. Germline V CDR1 and CDR2: SGHDN, FVKESK. Use of 60 Vbeta and 13 Jbeta primers characterized the PCR. Sequenced by immunoSEQ multiplex PCR; TCRdb stores in-frame clones only, minus some. The profile shows under 130,000 clones, 60% to 80% of them singletons. The sequence derives from a man between 50 and 59 years old in good health and CMV-seropositive. Sequenced material: PBMCs. The rearrangement links TRBV14 to TRBJ2-7; 7 bases fit TRBD1. Here the CDR3 reads CASSRDSHSYEQYF. DNA of the CDR3: TGTGCCAGCAGCCGGGACAGCCACTCCTACGAGCAGTACTTC. The full variable domain, completed using reference TRBV14 and TRBJ2-7, is EAGVTQFPSHSVIEKGQTVTLRCDPISGHDNLYWYRRVMGKEIKFLLHFVKESKQDESGMPNNRFLAERTGGTYSTLKVQPAELEDSGVYFCASSRDSHSYEQYFGPGTRLTVT.